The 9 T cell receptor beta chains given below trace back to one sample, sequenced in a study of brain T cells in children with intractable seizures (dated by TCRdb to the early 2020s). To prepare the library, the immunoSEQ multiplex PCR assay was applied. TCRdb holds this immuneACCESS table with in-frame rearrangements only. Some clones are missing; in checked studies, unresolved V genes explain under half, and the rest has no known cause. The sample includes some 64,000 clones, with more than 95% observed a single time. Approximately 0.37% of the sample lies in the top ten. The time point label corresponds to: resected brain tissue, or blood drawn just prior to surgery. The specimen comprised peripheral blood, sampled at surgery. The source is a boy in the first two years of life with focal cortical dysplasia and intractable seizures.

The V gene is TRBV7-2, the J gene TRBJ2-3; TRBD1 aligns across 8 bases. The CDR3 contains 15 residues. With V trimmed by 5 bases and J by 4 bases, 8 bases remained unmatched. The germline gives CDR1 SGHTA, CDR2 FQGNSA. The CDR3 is CASSLPGQASDTQYF. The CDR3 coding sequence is TGTGCCAGCAGCCTACCGGGACAGGCCTCAGATACGCAGTATTTT.

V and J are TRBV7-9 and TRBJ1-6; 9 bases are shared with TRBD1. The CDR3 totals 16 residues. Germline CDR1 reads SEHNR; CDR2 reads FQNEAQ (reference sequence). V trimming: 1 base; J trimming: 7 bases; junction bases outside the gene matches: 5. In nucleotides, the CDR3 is TGTGCCAGCAGCTTAGGGGGGACAGGGAGGAATTCACCCCTCCACTTT. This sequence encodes CASSLGGTGRNSPLHF.

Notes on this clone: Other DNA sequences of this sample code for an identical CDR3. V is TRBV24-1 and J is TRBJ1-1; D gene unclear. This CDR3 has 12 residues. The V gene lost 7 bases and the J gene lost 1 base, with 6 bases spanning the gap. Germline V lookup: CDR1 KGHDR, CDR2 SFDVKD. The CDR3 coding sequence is TGTGCCACCAGAGGAGGGAACACTGAAGCTTTCTTT. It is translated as CATRGGNTEAFF.

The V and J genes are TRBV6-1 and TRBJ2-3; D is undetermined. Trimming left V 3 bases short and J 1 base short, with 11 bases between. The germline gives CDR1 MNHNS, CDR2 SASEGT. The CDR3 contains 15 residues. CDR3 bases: TGTGCCAGCAGTGACCTTGGGCTAGGCACAGATACGCAGTATTTT. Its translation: CASSDLGLGTDTQYF.

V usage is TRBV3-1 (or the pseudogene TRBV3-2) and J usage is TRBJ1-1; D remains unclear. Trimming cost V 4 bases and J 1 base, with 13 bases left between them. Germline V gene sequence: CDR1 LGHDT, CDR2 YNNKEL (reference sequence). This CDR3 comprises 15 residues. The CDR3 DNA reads TGTGCCAGCAGCCTAGGGTCCGGCGGGAACACTGAAGCTTTCTTT. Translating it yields CASSLGSGGNTEAFF.

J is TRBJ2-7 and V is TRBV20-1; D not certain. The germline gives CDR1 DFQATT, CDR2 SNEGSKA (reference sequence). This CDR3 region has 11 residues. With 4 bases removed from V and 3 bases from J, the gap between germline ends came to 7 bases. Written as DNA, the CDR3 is TGCAGTGCTATGTCCCTCTACGAGCAGTACTTC. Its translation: CSAMSLYEQYF.

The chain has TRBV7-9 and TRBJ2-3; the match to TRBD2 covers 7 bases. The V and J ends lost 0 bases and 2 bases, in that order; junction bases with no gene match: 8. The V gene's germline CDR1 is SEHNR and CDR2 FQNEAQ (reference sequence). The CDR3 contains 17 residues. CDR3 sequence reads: CASSLAPAGTVTDTQYF. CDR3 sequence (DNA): TGTGCCAGCAGCTTAGCTCCAGCGGGGACGGTCACAGATACGCAGTATTTT. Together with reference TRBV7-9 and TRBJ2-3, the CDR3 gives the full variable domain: DTGVSQNPRHKITKRGQNVTFRCDPISEHNRLYWYRQTLGQGPEFLTYFQNEAQLEKSRLLSDRFSAERPKGSFSTLEIQRTEQGDSAMYLCASSLAPAGTVTDTQYFGPGTRLTVL.

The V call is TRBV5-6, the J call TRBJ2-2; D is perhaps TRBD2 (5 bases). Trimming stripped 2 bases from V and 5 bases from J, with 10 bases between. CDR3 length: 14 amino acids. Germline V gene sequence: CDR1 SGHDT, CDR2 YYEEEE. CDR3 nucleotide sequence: TGTGCCAGCAGCTTTTTATCGGGGACCGGGGAGCTGTTTTTT. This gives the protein CASSFLSGTGELFF.

The CDR3 DNA reads TGCGCCAGCAGCTGGCAGGGGGCAGGGGACATTCAGTACTTC. Protein product: CASSWQGAGDIQYF. The V call is TRBV5-1, the J call TRBJ2-4; 8 bases fit TRBD1. Germline lookup yields CDR1 SGHRS and CDR2 YFSETQ. The CDR3 contains 14 residues. V was pared by 3 bases and J by 8 bases, with 7 bases of the junction left unmatched.